These T cell receptor beta chains were read from a single sample in a study of blood T cells in healthy people across ages. TCRdb redid the calling of the 5' RACE reads with MiXCR, one entry per CDR3 protein. The table lists over a million distinct CDR3 sequences, 25% of them singletons. The sample was also linked to a second study, of T cells of mothers and their children.

Sequencing was carried out using blood. The receptors were gathered from a girl aged 2 to 9 in good health. Both conserved end residues are part of each CDR3. The order of the fields is clone size, V gene, D gene, J gene, CDR3 protein, CDR3 DNA. A D gene is named only where the DNA matches it firmly. Clone size is given for some rows only: seen once, a few or many times, or a class if the clone is expanded.

>.|TRBV2|.|TRBJ2-1
CASSYIEQFF
TGTGCCAGCAGTTATATTGAGCAGTTCTTC
>few|TRBV14|TRBD2|TRBJ2-2
CASSPLGLAGGGGELFF
TGTGCCAGCAGCCCCCTGGGACTAGCGGGAGGCGGAGGGGAGCTGTTTTTT
>few|TRBV29-1|.|TRBJ2-6
CSVLWTVPSPGANALTF
TGCAGCGTCCTATGGACAGTCCCGAGCCCTGGGGCCAACGCCCTGACTTTC
>few|TRBV12-3/TRBV12-4|.|TRBJ2-3
CASSLNLRDTQYF
TGTGCCAGCAGTTTGAATTTGAGGGATACGCAGTATTTT
>.|TRBV6-5|.|TRBJ1-6
CASSYSAGVLHF
TGTGCCAGCAGTTACTCGGCGGGGGTCCTCCACTTT
>.|TRBV11-2|TRBD2|TRBJ2-2
CASSPVVLLAGVKNTGELFF
TGTGCCAGCAGCCCCGTAGTGCTTCTAGCGGGGGTGAAGAACACCGGGGAGCTGTTTTTT
>.|TRBV29-1|.|TRBJ2-7
CSGGSGGSYEQYF
TGCAGCGGCGGGTCGGGCGGCAGTTACGAGCAGTACTTC
>few|TRBV27|.|TRBJ2-7
CASSFSQGPYEQYF
TGTGCCAGCAGTTTCTCGCAGGGGCCCTACGAGCAGTACTTC
>few|TRBV27|.|TRBJ2-7
CASIDLGMGEQYF
TGTGCCAGCATTGATCTGGGGATGGGCGAGCAGTACTTC
>.|TRBV7-9|.|TRBJ1-4
CASSLPGEVEKLFF
TGTGCCAGCAGCTTACCGGGGGAGGTCGAAAAACTGTTTTTT
>.|TRBV4-1|.|TRBJ1-1
CASSQDRIVPGTETFF
TGCGCCAGCAGCCAAGATCGGATTGTCCCCGGCACTGAAACTTTCTTT
>few|TRBV7-2|.|TRBJ2-1
CASRQYPALYNEQFF
TGTGCCAGCAGACAATACCCAGCTCTTTACAATGAGCAGTTCTTC
>few|TRBV28|TRBD2|TRBJ2-1
CASSHAWGGTYNEQFF
TGTGCCAGCAGTCATGCCTGGGGAGGGACCTACAATGAGCAGTTCTTC
>once|TRBV6-5|.|TRBJ1-2
CASRNVGGSDYGYTF
TGTGCCAGCAGAAACGTGGGGGGTTCGGACTATGGCTACACCTTC
>few|TRBV20-1|TRBD2|TRBJ2-7
CSARQGRAGGAYEQYF
TGCAGTGCTCGGCAAGGTCGCGCGGGGGGAGCCTACGAGCAGTACTTC
>once|TRBV29-1|.|TRBJ1-2
CSVLEEGRYGYTF
TGCAGCGTGCTTGAGGAGGGGAGGTATGGCTACACCTTC
>.|TRBV7-9|.|TRBJ2-7
CASSFSGGGLRTYEQYF
TGTGCCAGCAGCTTTAGTGGGGGCGGACTGAGAACCTACGAGCAGTACTTC
>.|TRBV10-3|.|TRBJ1-5
CAISRTEGQPQHF
TGTGCCATCAGTCGGACAGAGGGACAGCCCCAGCATTTT
>few|TRBV6-2/TRBV6-3|.|TRBJ2-4
CASSLMSAKNIQYF
TGTGCCAGCAGTTTAATGTCAGCCAAAAACATTCAGTACTTC
>.|TRBV3-1|.|TRBJ1-6
CASSPLTQATAPHSPLHF
TGTGCCAGCAGCCCGCTCACCCAGGCGACAGCGCCGCATTCACCCCTCCACTTT
>few|TRBV4-1|.|TRBJ2-5
CASSQTPTPQETQYF
TGCGCCAGCAGCCAGACACCGACACCCCAAGAGACCCAGTACTTC
>.|TRBV11-3|.|TRBJ2-5
CASSLGRKGQYF
TGTGCCAGCAGCTTAGGGAGAAAGGGCCAGTACTTC
>.|TRBV20-1|TRBD1|TRBJ2-3
CSAPSRTGEIPSTDTQYF
TGCAGTGCCCCTAGCCGGACAGGGGAGATCCCTAGCACAGATACGCAGTATTTT
>.|TRBV12-5|TRBD1|TRBJ2-7
CASGLATGLSSYEQYF
TGTGCTAGTGGTTTGGCGACAGGGTTGAGCTCCTACGAGCAGTACTTC
>many|TRBV7-3|TRBD2|TRBJ2-7
CASSIGLGAYEQYF
TGTGCCAGCAGTATTGGACTAGGGGCGTACGAGCAGTACTTC
>.|TRBV6-1|.|TRBJ2-5
CASRPLGGRPQETQYF
TGTGCCAGCAGGCCTTTAGGGGGGCGCCCCCAAGAGACCCAGTACTTC
>few|TRBV6-2/TRBV6-3|.|TRBJ2-3
CASSYVLGQVADTQYF
TGTGCCAGCAGTTACGTTCTAGGTCAGGTGGCAGATACGCAGTATTTT
>.|TRBV24-1|.|TRBJ2-7
CATSDSDYEQYF
TGTGCCACCAGTGATTCTGACTACGAGCAGTACTTC
>.|TRBV24-1|TRBD2|TRBJ2-1
CATSAGGGEQFF
TGTGCCACCAGTGCCGGGGGGGGTGAGCAGTTCTTC
>few|TRBV19|.|TRBJ2-3
CAGRSSDTQYF
TGTGCCGGTCGCAGTTCCGATACGCAGTATTTT
>few|TRBV27|.|TRBJ1-6
CASSLFDGVDNSPLHF
TGTGCCAGCAGTTTATTCGATGGGGTCGATAATTCACCCCTCCACTTT
>.|TRBV2|.|TRBJ2-7
CASSEWQAPVEQYF
TGTGCCAGCAGTGAATGGCAGGCTCCCGTTGAGCAGTACTTC
>.|TRBV12-3/TRBV12-4|TRBD1|TRBJ1-5
CASSSSWDRVNQPQHF
TGTGCCAGCAGTTCTTCTTGGGACAGGGTGAATCAGCCCCAGCATTTT
>.|TRBV20-1|.|TRBJ1-1
CSARMTQITEAFF
TGTAGTGCCCGGATGACCCAGATTACTGAAGCTTTCTTT
>.|TRBV10-3|TRBD2|TRBJ2-1
CAISESMASGKFF
TGTGCCATCAGTGAGTCGATGGCTAGCGGGAAGTTCTTC
>.|TRBV7-9|TRBD1|TRBJ2-5
CTSSYLGTGTETQYF
TGTACCAGCAGCTACCTAGGGACAGGGACAGAGACCCAGTACTTC
>.|TRBV2|.|TRBJ1-4
CASSVGTVNEKLFF
TGTGCCAGCAGTGTAGGGACGGTAAATGAAAAACTGTTTTTT
>once|TRBV7-2|TRBD2|TRBJ2-7
CASSTGLVYEQYF
TGTGCCAGCAGCACGGGACTAGTCTACGAGCAGTACTTC
>few|TRBV29-1|TRBD1|TRBJ1-2
CSVDPPDRGLSYTF
TGCAGCGTCGATCCTCCGGACAGGGGGCTCAGCTACACCTTC
>.|TRBV6-6|TRBD2|TRBJ2-7
CASSYPMTSGSYEQYF
TGTGCCAGCAGTTACCCAATGACTAGCGGGAGCTACGAGCAGTACTTC
>.|TRBV24-1|.|TRBJ2-2
CATSDRPRGTGELFF
TGTGCCACCAGTGATCGTCCCCGGGGAACCGGGGAGCTGTTTTTT
>.|TRBV5-1|.|TRBJ2-7
CASSSLRGGVEQYF
TGCGCCAGCAGCTCGCTTCGAGGGGGAGTCGAGCAGTACTTC
>.|TRBV7-2|.|TRBJ2-7
CASSLSQGQRDEQYF
TGTGCCAGCAGCTTATCCCAAGGCCAACGGGACGAGCAGTACTTC
>.|TRBV20-1|TRBD2|TRBJ2-3
CSARLGLAGVDTQYF
TGCAGTGCTAGACTAGGACTAGCGGGAGTAGATACGCAGTATTTT
>.|TRBV10-3|.|TRBJ2-4
CAIGRGENIQYF
TGTGCCATCGGCCGTGGGGAAAACATTCAGTACTTC
>few|TRBV10-3|.|TRBJ2-1
CAISGSFNEQFF
TGTGCCATCAGTGGAAGCTTCAATGAGCAGTTCTTC
>.|TRBV7-7|.|TRBJ2-3
CASSLYGTTSADTQYF
TGTGCTAGCAGCTTATACGGGACAACTAGCGCAGATACGCAGTATTTT
>few|TRBV28|TRBD1|TRBJ1-5
CASSSLTGSRPQHF
TGTGCCAGCAGTTCCTTGACAGGGTCAAGGCCCCAGCATTTT
>.|TRBV12-3/TRBV12-4|.|TRBJ1-2
CASSFSGTGGYTF
TGTGCCAGCAGTTTCTCGGGAACAGGGGGCTACACCTTC
>.|TRBV20-1|.|TRBJ2-5
CSARDLGAQETQYF
TGCAGTGCTAGAGATCTAGGGGCCCAAGAGACCCAGTACTTC